These T cell receptor beta chains were read from a single sample in a study of T cells after yellow fever vaccination. MiXCR, run by TCRdb on the 5' RACE reads, gives a single entry per CDR3 protein. Counted here are roughly 100,000 distinct CDR3 sequences, over 8% occurring once; the ten biggest clones make up approximately 17%. The source was CD8+ T cells not binding an NS4B(214-222) dextramer, sorted from PBMCs, collected less than 18 days after the first yellow fever vaccination. Receptor source: a man between 18 and 35 years old who received the YFV17D yellow fever vaccine. Each CDR3 is given with its conserved first and last residue. D genes are given only for firm matches. Only part of the rows carry a size: once, few, many, or a class if the clone is expanded.

size: few
J: TRBJ2-2
D: TRBD1
V: TRBV19
DNA: TGTGCCAGTACCGGACAGGGAACGAACACCGGGGAGCTGTTTTTT
CDR3: CASTGQGTNTGELFF

size: NA
J: TRBJ2-2
D: NA
V: TRBV15
DNA: TGTGCCACCAGCGTCGGACACATGAACACCGGGGAGCTGTTTTTT
CDR3: CATSVGHMNTGELFF

size: NA
J: TRBJ2-7
D: NA
V: TRBV27
DNA: TGTGCCAGCAGCTCCATGGACGGATCAGCCTACGAGCAGTACTTC
CDR3: CASSSMDGSAYEQYF

size: few
J: TRBJ1-1
D: TRBD1
V: TRBV7-9
DNA: TGTGCCAGCAGCTACAAAAGGACAGGGGCGTTCGGGAACACTGAAGCTTTCTTT
CDR3: CASSYKRTGAFGNTEAFF

size: NA
J: TRBJ2-1
D: NA
V: TRBV7-9
DNA: TGTGCCAGCACCTTAGGTTCGGGGACGGGGTATGAGCAGTTCTTC
CDR3: CASTLGSGTGYEQFF

size: few
J: TRBJ1-6
D: NA
V: TRBV6-6
DNA: TGTGCCAGCGCATCACCCCTCCACTTT
CDR3: CASASPLHF

size: few
J: TRBJ2-7
D: NA
V: TRBV5-6
DNA: TGTGCCAGCAGCCAAGACAGCGACGAGCAGTACTTC
CDR3: CASSQDSDEQYF

size: NA
J: TRBJ1-2
D: NA
V: TRBV12-3/TRBV12-4
DNA: TGTGCCAGCACTGCGGGTCATGCCTATGGCTACACCTTC
CDR3: CASTAGHAYGYTF

size: NA
J: TRBJ2-7
D: NA
V: TRBV11-2
DNA: TGTGCCAGCAGCCACGGGGGCCGGGCGCAGTACGAGCAGTACTTC
CDR3: CASSHGGRAQYEQYF

size: NA
J: TRBJ1-2
D: TRBD1
V: TRBV4-1
DNA: TGCGCCAGCAGCCAAGTGGACAGGGTTGCCTATGGCTACACCTTC
CDR3: CASSQVDRVAYGYTF

size: many
J: TRBJ1-2
D: NA
V: TRBV12-3/TRBV12-4
DNA: TGTGCCAGCAGTTTGGGCAGAACTAACTATGGCTACACCTTC
CDR3: CASSLGRTNYGYTF

size: many
J: TRBJ2-3
D: NA
V: TRBV6-2/TRBV6-3
DNA: TGTGCCAGCACCCTCTCGGACCGACCCACAGATACGCAGTATTTT
CDR3: CASTLSDRPTDTQYF

size: few
J: TRBJ2-3
D: NA
V: TRBV15
DNA: TGTGCCACCAGCAGAGATAAGGTTAGAGGGGGCACAGATACGCAGTATTTT
CDR3: CATSRDKVRGGTDTQYF

size: NA
J: TRBJ2-1
D: NA
V: TRBV29-1
DNA: TGCAGCGCCCGACCCGGGACGTACAATGAGCAGTTCTTC
CDR3: CSARPGTYNEQFF

size: NA
J: TRBJ2-5
D: NA
V: TRBV29-1
DNA: TGCAGCGTTGATGCCCCGTACCAAGAGACCCAGTACTTC
CDR3: CSVDAPYQETQYF

size: many
J: TRBJ1-5
D: NA
V: TRBV3-1
DNA: TGTGCCAGCAGCCAAGGGGACTTTAGCAATCAGCCCCAGCATTTT
CDR3: CASSQGDFSNQPQHF

size: few
J: TRBJ1-1
D: NA
V: TRBV27
DNA: TGTGCCAGCAGTGACGGGGCGAACACTGAAGCTTTCTTT
CDR3: CASSDGANTEAFF

size: few
J: TRBJ2-5
D: NA
V: TRBV7-6
DNA: TGTGCCAGCAGACTAAGGGATTTCGAGACCCAGTACTTC
CDR3: CASRLRDFETQYF

size: NA
J: TRBJ1-1
D: NA
V: TRBV18
DNA: TGTGCCAGCTCAGCGGCATCTGAAGCTTTCTTT
CDR3: CASSAASEAFF

size: NA
J: TRBJ1-6
D: NA
V: TRBV2
DNA: TGTGCCAGCAGTGAGTCAGGGCACAAGAATTCACCCCTCCACTTT
CDR3: CASSESGHKNSPLHF

size: NA
J: TRBJ2-1
D: TRBD1
V: TRBV11-3
DNA: TGTGCCAGCAGCCCCCGGGACAGCAACAATGAGCAGTTCTTC
CDR3: CASSPRDSNNEQFF

size: many
J: TRBJ1-6
D: NA
V: TRBV7-9
DNA: TGTGCCAGCAGCTTAGCTGGTGTCGGGAGGGTGGATTCACCCCTCCACTTT
CDR3: CASSLAGVGRVDSPLHF

size: few
J: TRBJ1-2
D: NA
V: TRBV7-2
DNA: TGTGCCAGCAGCTTAGTCACTCGTTATGGCTACACCTTC
CDR3: CASSLVTRYGYTF

size: NA
J: TRBJ1-2
D: NA
V: TRBV29-1
DNA: TGCAGCGTTGTCCCAGCTAACTATGGCTACACCTTC
CDR3: CSVVPANYGYTF

size: few
J: TRBJ1-1
D: TRBD1
V: TRBV3-1
DNA: TGTACCAGCAGCCCCCCTCTGGGACAGGCGGGCCATGAAGCTTTCTTT
CDR3: CTSSPPLGQAGHEAFF

size: NA
J: TRBJ2-5
D: NA
V: TRBV20-1
DNA: TGCAGTGCTAGTGGTAGCTGGGAGACCCAGTACTTC
CDR3: CSASGSWETQYF

size: few
J: TRBJ1-6
D: NA
V: TRBV27
DNA: TGTGCCAGCAGTTTATCGCAGTGGGGGGCTTCACCCCTCCACTTT
CDR3: CASSLSQWGASPLHF

size: many
J: TRBJ2-3
D: TRBD2
V: TRBV15
DNA: TGTGCCACCAGCAGAGAGTGGGGACTAGCGGTAGCAGATACGCAGTATTTT
CDR3: CATSREWGLAVADTQYF

size: many
J: TRBJ2-2
D: NA
V: TRBV20-1
DNA: TGCAGTGCTCGGACGGGCACCGGGGAGCTGTTTTTT
CDR3: CSARTGTGELFF

size: few
J: TRBJ2-3
D: NA
V: TRBV6-2/TRBV6-3
DNA: TGTGCCAGCAGTTTCGGGACTTTCACAGATACGCAGTATTTT
CDR3: CASSFGTFTDTQYF

size: few
J: TRBJ1-1
D: NA
V: TRBV27
DNA: TGTGCCAGCAGCCCCGACAGCTCGAACACTGAAGCTTTCTTT
CDR3: CASSPDSSNTEAFF

size: many
J: TRBJ1-1
D: NA
V: TRBV5-1
DNA: TGCGCCAGCAGCTGGCGAGGGGGTGACACTGAAGCTTTCTTT
CDR3: CASSWRGGDTEAFF

size: NA
J: TRBJ1-2
D: TRBD1
V: TRBV3-1
DNA: TGTGCCAGCAGCCCGAGACAGGGTCGAGCCTATGGCTACACCTTC
CDR3: CASSPRQGRAYGYTF

size: many
J: TRBJ2-3
D: NA
V: TRBV4-1
DNA: TGCGCCAGCAGCCAAGAAGACGGATTAGGCACAGATACGCAGTATTTT
CDR3: CASSQEDGLGTDTQYF

size: few
J: TRBJ2-1
D: TRBD1
V: TRBV6-8
DNA: TGTGCCAGCAGTTTAATACCGGGACAGGGGAACGAGCAGTTCTTC
CDR3: CASSLIPGQGNEQFF

size: few
J: TRBJ2-1
D: TRBD2
V: TRBV7-2
DNA: TGTGCCAGCAGCTTAGTAGGCGGGGGGTCCTACAATGAGCAGTTCTTC
CDR3: CASSLVGGGSYNEQFF

size: few
J: TRBJ2-1
D: NA
V: TRBV6-2/TRBV6-3
DNA: TGTGCCAGCGGGAGGCCCAGGGGTACATACAATGAGCAGTTCTTC
CDR3: CASGRPRGTYNEQFF

size: few
J: TRBJ2-5
D: TRBD2
V: TRBV29-1
DNA: TGCAGCGTTGATGGGGTTGGCACCCGAGAGCGGGGTCAAGAGACCCAGTACTTC
CDR3: CSVDGVGTRERGQETQYF

size: NA
J: TRBJ2-1
D: NA
V: TRBV24-1
DNA: TGTGCCACCAGTGATCATGGGCTGAATGAGCAGTTCTTC
CDR3: CATSDHGLNEQFF

size: few
J: TRBJ1-3
D: NA
V: TRBV12-3/TRBV12-4
DNA: TGTGCCAGCAGTTTCACAGGGTTTTCAGGAAACACCATATATTTT
CDR3: CASSFTGFSGNTIYF

size: NA
J: TRBJ2-4
D: NA
V: TRBV7-9
DNA: TGTGCCAGCAGACCGGACAAAGCCAAAAACATTCAGTACTTC
CDR3: CASRPDKAKNIQYF

size: few
J: TRBJ2-6
D: NA
V: TRBV25-1
DNA: TGTGCCAGTGGGGCCCTACGGTGGGGCGGGGATAATTCTGGGGCCAACGTCCTGACTTTC
CDR3: CASGALRWGGDNSGANVLTF

size: NA
J: TRBJ2-1
D: NA
V: TRBV6-5
DNA: TGTGCCAGCAGTCACGGGACATACTACAATGAGCAGTTCTTC
CDR3: CASSHGTYYNEQFF

size: few
J: TRBJ2-5
D: TRBD1
V: TRBV12-3/TRBV12-4
DNA: TGTGCCAGCAGTACTATCGCCGGGACAGGGGAAGAGACCCAGTACTTC
CDR3: CASSTIAGTGEETQYF

size: few
J: TRBJ1-2
D: NA
V: TRBV20-1
DNA: TGCAGTGCTAGTATAGGTGGTCGTCGGGGTGGGGGGCGGACCCAAAATCTAGCTAACTATGGCTACACCTTC
CDR3: CSASIGGRRGGGRTQNLANYGYTF

size: NA
J: TRBJ2-7
D: NA
V: TRBV7-9
DNA: TGTGCCAGCAGCCGTGCCCAGGGGCACTCCTACGAGCAGTACTTC
CDR3: CASSRAQGHSYEQYF

size: few
J: TRBJ2-7
D: TRBD1
V: TRBV4-2
DNA: TGTGCCAGCAGCCAAGAGGACAGGCCGATGGGTGAGCAGTACTTC
CDR3: CASSQEDRPMGEQYF

size: NA
J: TRBJ2-1
D: NA
V: TRBV5-5
DNA: TGTGCCAGCAGCGCGGGCGGGGACTACAATGAGCAGTTCTTC
CDR3: CASSAGGDYNEQFF

size: few
J: TRBJ2-2
D: TRBD1
V: TRBV4-3
DNA: TGCGCCTCAACGACGGGGACAGGGTCACACGGGGAGCTGTTTTTT
CDR3: CASTTGTGSHGELFF

size: few
J: TRBJ1-2
D: NA
V: TRBV4-3
DNA: TGCGCCAGCAGCCAAGAGGTCACGACCTTCTATGGCTACACCTTC
CDR3: CASSQEVTTFYGYTF

size: few
J: TRBJ2-5
D: TRBD2
V: TRBV9
DNA: TGTGCCAGCAGCCCCGGGACTAGCGGGGGCGGGGAGACCCAGTACTTC
CDR3: CASSPGTSGGGETQYF

size: NA
J: TRBJ2-3
D: NA
V: TRBV12-3/TRBV12-4
DNA: TGTGCCAGCATTTGGGCAGGGCGCACAGATACGCAGTATTTT
CDR3: CASIWAGRTDTQYF